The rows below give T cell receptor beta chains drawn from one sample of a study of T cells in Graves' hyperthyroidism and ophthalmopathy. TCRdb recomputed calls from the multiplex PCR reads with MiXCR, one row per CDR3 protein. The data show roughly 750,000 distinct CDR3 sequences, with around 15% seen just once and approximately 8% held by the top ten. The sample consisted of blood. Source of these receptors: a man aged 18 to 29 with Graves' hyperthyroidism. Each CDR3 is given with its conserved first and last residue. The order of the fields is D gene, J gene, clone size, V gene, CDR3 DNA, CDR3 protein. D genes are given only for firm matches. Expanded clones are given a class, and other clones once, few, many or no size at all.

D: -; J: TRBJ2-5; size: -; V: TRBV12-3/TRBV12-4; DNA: TGTGCCAGCAGTTTCCGGGGCCCCCAGTACTTC; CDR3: CASSFRGPQYF
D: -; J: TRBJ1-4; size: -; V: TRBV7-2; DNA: TGTGCCAGCAGCCCCAGCGGGGAGGGTAGCGGAAAACTGTTTTTT; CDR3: CASSPSGEGSGKLFF
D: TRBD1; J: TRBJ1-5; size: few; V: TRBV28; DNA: TGTGCCAGCAAGGGACAGGCCAATCAGCCCCAGCATTTT; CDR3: CASKGQANQPQHF
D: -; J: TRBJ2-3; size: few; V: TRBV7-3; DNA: TGTGCCAGCAGCTTGGTAGGGAGAACGCAGTATTTT; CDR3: CASSLVGRTQYF
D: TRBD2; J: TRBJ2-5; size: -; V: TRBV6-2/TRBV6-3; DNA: TGTGCCAGCAGTTACCCCGGGACTAGCGGGCTCCCCTCGGAGACCCAGTACTTC; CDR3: CASSYPGTSGLPSETQYF
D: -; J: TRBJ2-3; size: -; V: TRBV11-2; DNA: TGTGCCAGCAGCTTAGTTGCCATCACAGATACGCAGTATTTT; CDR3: CASSLVAITDTQYF
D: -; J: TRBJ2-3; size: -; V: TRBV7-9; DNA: TGCGCCAGCAGCCCCCCGGACGGAATCCCAAGCACAGATACGCAGTATTTT; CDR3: CASSPPDGIPSTDTQYF
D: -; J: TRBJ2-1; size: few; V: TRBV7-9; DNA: TGTGCCAGCTTTGGCACACACAATGAGCAGTTCTTC; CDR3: CASFGTHNEQFF
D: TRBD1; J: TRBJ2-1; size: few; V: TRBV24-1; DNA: TGTGCCACCAGTGATATGTCAGGACAGGGGGAAGGCAATGAGCAGTTCTTC; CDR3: CATSDMSGQGEGNEQFF
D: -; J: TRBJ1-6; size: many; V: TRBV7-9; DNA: TGTGCCAGCAGCTTAGTTCAGGTGTCCGATTCACCCCTCCACTTT; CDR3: CASSLVQVSDSPLHF
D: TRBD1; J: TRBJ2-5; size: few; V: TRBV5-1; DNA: TGCGCCAGCAGCTTGGCCACGGACAGGGGGGAGACCCAGTACTTC; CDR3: CASSLATDRGETQYF
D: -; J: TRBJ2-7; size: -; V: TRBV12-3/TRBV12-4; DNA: TGTGCCAGCAGTTTTCAGGAATCCTACGAGCAGTACTTC; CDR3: CASSFQESYEQYF
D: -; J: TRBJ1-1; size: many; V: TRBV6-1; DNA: TGTGCCAGCAGTGCTATTCCAGGATCGAGGGGGAACACTGAAGCTTTCTTT; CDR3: CASSAIPGSRGNTEAFF
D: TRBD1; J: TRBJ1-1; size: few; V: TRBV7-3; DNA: TGTGCCAGCAGCTTAAGGGACAGGGGCACTGAAGCTTTCTTT; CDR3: CASSLRDRGTEAFF
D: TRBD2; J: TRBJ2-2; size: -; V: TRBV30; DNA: TGTGCCTGGAAGAAAGGGACTAGCGGGAACACCGGGGAGCTGTTTTTT; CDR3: CAWKKGTSGNTGELFF
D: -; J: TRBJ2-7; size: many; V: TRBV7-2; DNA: TGTGCCAGCAGTCTAGGGGCAGGGGCCTACGAGCAGTACTTC; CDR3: CASSLGAGAYEQYF
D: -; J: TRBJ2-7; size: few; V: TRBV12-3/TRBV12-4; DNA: TGTGCCAGCAGCGCCGGGATCTCCTACGAGCAGTACTTC; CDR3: CASSAGISYEQYF
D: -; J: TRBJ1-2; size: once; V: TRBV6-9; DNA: TGTGCCAGCAGTTCCCTTTCGAGAGGGTCCTATGGCTACACCTTC; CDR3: CASSSLSRGSYGYTF
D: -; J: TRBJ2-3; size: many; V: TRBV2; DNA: TGTGCCAGCAGTACCCGACAGCGCACAGATACGCAGTATTTT; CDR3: CASSTRQRTDTQYF
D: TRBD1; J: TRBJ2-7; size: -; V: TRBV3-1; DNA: TGTGCCAGCAGCCAAGGTGGGGGACAGCCTTACGAGCAGTACTTC; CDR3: CASSQGGGQPYEQYF
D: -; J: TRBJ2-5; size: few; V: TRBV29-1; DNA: TGCAGCGTTGATGCAGGCATCACGGAGACCCAGTACTTC; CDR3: CSVDAGITETQYF
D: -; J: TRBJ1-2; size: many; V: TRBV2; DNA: TGTGCCAGCAGTGGAACGGGGGGTGGCTACACCTTC; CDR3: CASSGTGGGYTF
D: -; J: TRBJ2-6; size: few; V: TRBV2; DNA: TGTGCCAGCAGTGAAGCGCTCAGAGGCTCTGGGGCCAACGTCCTGACTTTC; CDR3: CASSEALRGSGANVLTF
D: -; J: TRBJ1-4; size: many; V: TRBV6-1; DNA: TGTGCCAGCACGAGGAACAGGGCTAATGAAAAACTGTTTTTT; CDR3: CASTRNRANEKLFF
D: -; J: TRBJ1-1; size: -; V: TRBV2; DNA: TGTGCCAGCAGGACAGTGGTTGAAGCTTTCTTT; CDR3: CASRTVVEAFF
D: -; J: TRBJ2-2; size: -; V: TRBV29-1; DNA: TGCAGCGCTGGGGGGGGGCGATTTACCGGGGAGCTGTTTTTT; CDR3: CSAGGGRFTGELFF
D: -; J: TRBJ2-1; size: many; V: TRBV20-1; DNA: TGCAGTGCTAGAGATATCCAGCGGGTCATCGATGAGCAGTTCTTC; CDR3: CSARDIQRVIDEQFF
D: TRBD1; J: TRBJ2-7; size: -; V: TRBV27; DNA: TGTGCCAGCAGCCCGGTCCGGGACAGGGGGCCCGAGCAGTACTTC; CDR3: CASSPVRDRGPEQYF
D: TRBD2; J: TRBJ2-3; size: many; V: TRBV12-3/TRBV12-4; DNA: TGTGCCAGCAGACCCGCAGCGGGAGATACAGATACGCAGTATTTT; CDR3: CASRPAAGDTDTQYF
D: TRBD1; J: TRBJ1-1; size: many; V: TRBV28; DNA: TGTGCCAGCAGTGTCAGGGGGTCGGAAGCTTTCTTT; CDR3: CASSVRGSEAFF
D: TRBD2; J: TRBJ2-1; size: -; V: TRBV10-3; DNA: TGTGCCATCAGCCTCCCGGGACTAGCGAGGAATGAGCAGTTCTTC; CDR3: CAISLPGLARNEQFF
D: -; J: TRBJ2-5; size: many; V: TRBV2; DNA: TGTGCCAGCAGTGAAGCACGGGGAAGGGGACAAGAGACCCAGTACTTC; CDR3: CASSEARGRGQETQYF
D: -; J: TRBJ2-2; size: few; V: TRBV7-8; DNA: TGTGCCAGCAGCTTAGGGCCGGCCGGGGAGCTGTTTTTT; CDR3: CASSLGPAGELFF
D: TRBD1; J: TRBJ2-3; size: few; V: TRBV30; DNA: TGTGCCCGTGGGACAGGGACTAGCACAGATACGCAGTATTTT; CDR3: CARGTGTSTDTQYF
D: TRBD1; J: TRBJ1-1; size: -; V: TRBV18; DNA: TGTGCCAGCTCACCATCACCCACCGGGACAGGGGCGAACACTGAAGCTTTCTTT; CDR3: CASSPSPTGTGANTEAFF
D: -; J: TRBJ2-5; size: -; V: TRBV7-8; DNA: TGTGCCAGCAGCTTAGCGCACCACATAAAAGAGACCCAGTACTTC; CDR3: CASSLAHHIKETQYF
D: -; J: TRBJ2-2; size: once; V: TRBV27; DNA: TGTGCCAGCAGTTCTCTGGCAGGATGGAACACCGGGGAGCTGTTTTTT; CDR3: CASSSLAGWNTGELFF
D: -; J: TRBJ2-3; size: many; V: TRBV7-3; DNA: TGTGCCAGCAGCCGGGACGATAGCACAGATACGCAGTATTTT; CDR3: CASSRDDSTDTQYF
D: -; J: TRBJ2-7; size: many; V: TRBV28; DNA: TGTGCCACAACGGGTGGGGGGTGGAGCTCCTACGAGCAGTACTTC; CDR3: CATTGGGWSSYEQYF
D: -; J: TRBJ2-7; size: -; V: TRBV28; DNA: TGTGCCTGCAGTTTAAGGGCCTACGAGCAGTACTTC; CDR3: CACSLRAYEQYF
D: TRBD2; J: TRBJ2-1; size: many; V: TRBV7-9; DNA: TGTGCCAGCAGCCCTAAACCCCTGGCGGGAGATGTCAATGAGCAGTTCTTC; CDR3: CASSPKPLAGDVNEQFF
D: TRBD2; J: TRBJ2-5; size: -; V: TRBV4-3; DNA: TGCGCCAGCAGCTACCTCCCCCTGGGACTAGCAGTAGAGACCCAGTACTTC; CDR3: CASSYLPLGLAVETQYF
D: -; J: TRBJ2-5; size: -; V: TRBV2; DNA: TGTGCCAGCAGTGGGGAAACTTCCCCGGAGACCCAGTACTTC; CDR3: CASSGETSPETQYF
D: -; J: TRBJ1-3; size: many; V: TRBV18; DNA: TGTGCCAGCTCACCAGACTTGCGCTCTGGAAACACCATATATTTT; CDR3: CASSPDLRSGNTIYF
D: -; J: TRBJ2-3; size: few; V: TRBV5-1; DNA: TGCGCCAGCAGGACCCCGGGGGGCACAGATACGCAGTATTTT; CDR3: CASRTPGGTDTQYF
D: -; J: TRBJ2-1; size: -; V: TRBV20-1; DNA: TGCAGTGCAACCCCCGGGGTCAGCTCCTACAATGAGCAGTTCTTC; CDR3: CSATPGVSSYNEQFF
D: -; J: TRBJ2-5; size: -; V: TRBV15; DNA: TGTGCCACCAGCAGAGGGGTACTAGAGGGGACCCAGTACTTC; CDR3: CATSRGVLEGTQYF
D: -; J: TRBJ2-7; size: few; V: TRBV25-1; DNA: TGTGCCAGCAGGCTGGGGGATTCCTACGAGCAGTACTTC; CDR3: CASRLGDSYEQYF
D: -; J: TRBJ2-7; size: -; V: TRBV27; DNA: TGTGCCAGCAGTTTTCGGCAGTCCTCCTACGAGCAGTACTTC; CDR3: CASSFRQSSYEQYF